These T cell receptor beta chains were read from a single sample in a study of T cells in Graves' hyperthyroidism and ophthalmopathy. In TCRdb, the multiplex PCR reads were re-called with MiXCR into one record per CDR3 protein. The table lists roughly 550,000 distinct CDR3 sequences, roughly 15% of them singletons. The sequenced sample consisted of blood. Receptors originate from a woman aged 25 to 39 with Graves' ophthalmopathy. Each CDR3 is given with its conserved first and last residue. Each record gives: J gene, V gene, CDR3 protein.

TRBJ1-4 | TRBV28 | CASTGQGYEKLFF
TRBJ2-2 | TRBV27 | CASSLAGGLITGELFF
TRBJ2-3 | TRBV20-1 | CSAKGRYADTQYF
TRBJ2-7 | TRBV7-2 | CASSRLGQAEEQYF
TRBJ2-5 | TRBV30 | CAWSVTLGQYF
TRBJ1-6 | TRBV3-1 | CASSQRQGAPLHF
TRBJ2-2 | TRBV20-1 | CSARDGQGDAGELFF
TRBJ1-1 | TRBV5-1 | CASSLEGFSTQAFF
TRBJ2-1 | TRBV30 | CAWLVAGKYNEQFF
TRBJ2-1 | TRBV30 | CAWSNRGQGLYEQFF
TRBJ2-5 | TRBV2 | CASREQGSYQETQYF
TRBJ1-6 | TRBV25-1 | CASSAVEDSTPLHF
TRBJ2-7 | TRBV20-1 | CSASDAYEQYF
TRBJ1-1 | TRBV7-8 | CASSFTGAQGTEAFF
TRBJ1-5 | TRBV6-2/TRBV6-3 | CASSYGRDAYQPQHF
TRBJ2-7 | TRBV5-8 | CASSLGSRMEDEQYF
TRBJ2-2 | TRBV20-1 | CSARSLAGGPGTGELFF
TRBJ2-5 | TRBV7-8 | CASSPDRVVETQYF
TRBJ2-1 | TRBV12-5 | CASGLAPSLAGGRNEQFF
TRBJ2-3 | TRBV5-6 | CASSFDNSIAGTDTQYF
TRBJ1-1 | TRBV20-1 | CSAPGRLEAFF
TRBJ2-7 | TRBV7-2 | CASSLRFGDGPYEQYF
TRBJ1-1 | TRBV20-1 | CSARIGQGDTEAFF
TRBJ1-2 | TRBV28 | CASSPAGTGGHGHTF
TRBJ2-1 | TRBV13 | CASSLGGQGQREQFF
TRBJ2-7 | TRBV7-2 | CASSFSAYYEQYF
TRBJ2-2 | TRBV4-3 | CASSQDALGLTGELFF
TRBJ2-5 | TRBV20-1 | CSARSGQGGWETQYF
TRBJ2-1 | TRBV6-2/TRBV6-3 | CASSHGTSGDYWDEQFF
TRBJ2-7 | TRBV3-1 | CASSQGTGYEQYF
TRBJ2-3 | TRBV4-3 | CASSQEADRGTDTQYF
TRBJ2-5 | TRBV30 | CAWTSFGTGETQYF
TRBJ2-7 | TRBV11-2 | CASSLVAGERSEQYF
TRBJ1-5 | TRBV20-1 | CSARDPRTGGSNQPQHF
TRBJ1-2 | TRBV4-3 | CASSRDRRTLGYGYTF
TRBJ1-2 | TRBV12-3/TRBV12-4 | CASYSPTAPGTANYGYTF
TRBJ2-7 | TRBV15 | CATSSYPGQVSYEQYF
TRBJ1-2 | TRBV12-3/TRBV12-4 | CASRTTGTYGYTF
TRBJ2-1 | TRBV6-1 | CASTITGQDPRGGDEQFF
TRBJ2-5 | TRBV24-1 | CATSGTGRGETQYF
TRBJ1-6 | TRBV10-2 | CASSESTSNNSPLHF
TRBJ2-7 | TRBV5-4 | CASSRSGIGTYEQYF
TRBJ2-1 | TRBV15 | CATSVWRDSYNEQFF
TRBJ2-1 | TRBV12-3/TRBV12-4 | CASRKTSGRNNEQFF
TRBJ1-1 | TRBV11-2 | CASSRSTGTTEAFF
TRBJ1-5 | TRBV19 | CASSIYRGGNQPQHF
TRBJ2-1 | TRBV11-2 | CASSSSLIFSSYNEQFF
TRBJ2-1 | TRBV7-9 | CASSPTLGSSYNEQFF
TRBJ1-4 | TRBV7-2 | CATLYHEKLFF
TRBJ1-2 | TRBV6-5 | CASSYADRPYGYTF
TRBJ2-1 | TRBV20-1 | CSARDLGAGSYNEQFF
TRBJ2-1 | TRBV5-1 | CASRPGTRDINEQFF
TRBJ1-2 | TRBV14 | CASSQRGGDYGYTF
TRBJ2-2 | TRBV7-2 | CASSSRLEKTGELFF